Listed below are T cell receptor beta chains from one sample, sequenced in a study of T cell responses to AZD1222 COVID-19 vaccine. The data were produced by immunoSEQ multiplex PCR, yet TCRdb's version contains in-frame clones alone and is incomplete. Seen here are around 120,000 clones, 92% observed once, and the top ten hold 11% to 15%. Sequencing was performed on peripheral blood, taken on day 0 of AZD1222 vaccination. The receptors originated from an adult in good health. The CDR3 runs from the conserved cysteine through the conserved F or W. A D gene is named only where the DNA matches it firmly. Expanded clones are given a class, and other clones once, few, many or no size at all.

>TRBJ1-1|-|TRBV7-2|-
CASSPPGADYAFF
>TRBJ1-5|-|TRBV6-5|-
CASSYSRGNQPQHF
>TRBJ1-2|-|TRBV27|-
CASSLRENYGYTF
>TRBJ1-2|-|TRBV28|-
CASSLWGALGYTF
>TRBJ2-5|-|TRBV24-1|TRBD1
CATSDGQGWNETQYF
>TRBJ1-1|-|TRBV3-1/TRBV3-2|-
CASSLRGADTEAFF
>TRBJ2-7|once|TRBV4-1|-
CASSQATLYEQYF
>TRBJ2-3|-|TRBV9|-
CASSDPSGVAAQYF
>TRBJ2-7|-|TRBV10-2|-
CASRLSDWFSSYEQYF
>TRBJ2-3|-|TRBV9|TRBD2
CASSVATGLAPQDTQYF
>TRBJ1-1|-|TRBV4-3|-
CASSPAGGDLNTEAFF
>TRBJ2-5|-|TRBV5-1|TRBD1
CASSLDPQGARGTQYF
>TRBJ1-1|-|TRBV6-5|-
CASRTYRGRNTEAFF
>TRBJ2-3|-|TRBV28|-
CASRSWDTDTQYF
>TRBJ1-6|-|TRBV28|TRBD1
CASSGGQGFGSPLHF